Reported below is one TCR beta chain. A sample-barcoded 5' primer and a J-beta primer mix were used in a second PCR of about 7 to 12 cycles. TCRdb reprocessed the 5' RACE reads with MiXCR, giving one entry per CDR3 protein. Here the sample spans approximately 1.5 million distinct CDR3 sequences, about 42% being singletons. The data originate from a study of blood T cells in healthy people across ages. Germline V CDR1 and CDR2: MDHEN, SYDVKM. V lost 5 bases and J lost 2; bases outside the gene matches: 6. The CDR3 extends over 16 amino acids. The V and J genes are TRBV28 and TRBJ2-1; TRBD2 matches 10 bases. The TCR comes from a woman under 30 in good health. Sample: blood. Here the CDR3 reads CASSPLAGFPYNEQFF. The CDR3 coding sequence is TGTGCCAGCAGTCCACTAGCGGGGTTTCCCTACAATGAGCAGTTCTTC.